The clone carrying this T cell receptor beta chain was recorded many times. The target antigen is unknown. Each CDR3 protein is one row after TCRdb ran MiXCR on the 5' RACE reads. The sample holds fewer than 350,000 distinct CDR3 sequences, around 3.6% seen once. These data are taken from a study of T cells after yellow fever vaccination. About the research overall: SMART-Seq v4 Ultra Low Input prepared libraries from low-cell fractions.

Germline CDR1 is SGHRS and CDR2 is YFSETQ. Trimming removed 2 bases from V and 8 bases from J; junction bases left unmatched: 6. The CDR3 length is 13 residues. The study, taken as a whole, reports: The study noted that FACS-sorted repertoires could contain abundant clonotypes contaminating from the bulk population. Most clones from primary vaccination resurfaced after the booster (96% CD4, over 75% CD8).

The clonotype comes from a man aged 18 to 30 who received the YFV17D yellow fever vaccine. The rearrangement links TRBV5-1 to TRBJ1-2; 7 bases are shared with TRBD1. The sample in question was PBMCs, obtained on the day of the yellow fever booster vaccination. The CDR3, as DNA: TGCGCCAGCAGCTTTACCCAGGGGGAAGGCTACACCTTC. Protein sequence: CASSFTQGEGYTF.